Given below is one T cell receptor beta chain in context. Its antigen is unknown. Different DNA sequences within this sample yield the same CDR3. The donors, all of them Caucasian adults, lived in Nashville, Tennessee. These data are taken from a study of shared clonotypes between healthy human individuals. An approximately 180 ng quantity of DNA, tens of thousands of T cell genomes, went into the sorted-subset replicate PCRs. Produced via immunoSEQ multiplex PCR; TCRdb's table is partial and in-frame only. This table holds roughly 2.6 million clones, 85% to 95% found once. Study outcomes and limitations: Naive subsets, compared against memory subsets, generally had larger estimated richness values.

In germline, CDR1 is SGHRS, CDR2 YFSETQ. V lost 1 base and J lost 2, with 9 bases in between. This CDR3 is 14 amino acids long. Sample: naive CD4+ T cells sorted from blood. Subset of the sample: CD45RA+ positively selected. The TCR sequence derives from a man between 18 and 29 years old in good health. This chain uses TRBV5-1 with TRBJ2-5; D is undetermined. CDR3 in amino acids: CASSLLGNQETQYF. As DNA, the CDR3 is TGCGCCAGCAGCTTGCTGGGGAATCAAGAGACCCAGTACTTC.